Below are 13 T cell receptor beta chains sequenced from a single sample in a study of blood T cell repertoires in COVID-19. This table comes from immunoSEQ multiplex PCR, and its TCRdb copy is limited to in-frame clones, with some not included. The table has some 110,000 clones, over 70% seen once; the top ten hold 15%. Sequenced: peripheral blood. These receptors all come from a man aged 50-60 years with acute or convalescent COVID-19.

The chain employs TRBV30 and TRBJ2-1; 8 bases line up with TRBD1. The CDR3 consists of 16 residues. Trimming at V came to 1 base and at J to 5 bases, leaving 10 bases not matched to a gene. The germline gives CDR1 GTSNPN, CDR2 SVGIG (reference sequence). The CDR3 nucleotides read TGTGCCTGGAGTGACCCCCGGGACAGGATCCACAATGAGCAGTTCTTC. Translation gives CAWSDPRDRIHNEQFF.

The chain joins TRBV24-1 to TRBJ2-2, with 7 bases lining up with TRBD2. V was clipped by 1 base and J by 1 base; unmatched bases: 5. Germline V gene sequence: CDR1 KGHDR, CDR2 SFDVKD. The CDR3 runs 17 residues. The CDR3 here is CATSDLPGRENTGELFF. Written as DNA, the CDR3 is TGTGCCACCAGTGATTTACCGGGGAGGGAGAACACCGGGGAGCTGTTTTTT.

The CDR3 here is CASSSPRGGSGTGELFF. The CDR3 nucleotides read TGTGCCAGCAGCTCGCCCCGGGGCGGGAGCGGTACCGGGGAGCTGTTTTTT. The gene calls are TRBV11-2 and TRBJ2-2, with 7 nucleotides matching TRBD2. The CDR3 is 17 residues long. Germline CDR1 reads SGHAT; CDR2 reads FQNNGV. With 4 bases clipped from V and 5 bases from J, the junction kept 13 bases outside the gene matches. Supplemented by reference TRBV11-2 and TRBJ2-2, the full variable domain reads EAGVAQSPRYKIIEKRQSVAFWCNPISGHATLYWYQQILGQGPKLLIQFQNNGVVDDSQLPKDRFSAERLKGVDSTLKIQPAKLEDSAVYLCASSSPRGGSGTGELFFGEGSRLTVL.

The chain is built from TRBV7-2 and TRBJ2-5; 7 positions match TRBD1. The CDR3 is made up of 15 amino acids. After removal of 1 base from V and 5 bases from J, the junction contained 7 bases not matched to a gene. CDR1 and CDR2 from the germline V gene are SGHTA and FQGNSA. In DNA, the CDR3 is TGTGCCAGCAGCTTAGTAGCTGACAGGGTTGAGACCCAGTACTTC. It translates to CASSLVADRVETQYF.

DNA for the CDR3: TGTGCCAGCAGCCCACAGGCCGCGGGGTTGAACTATGGCTACACCTTC. Its protein product is CASSPQAAGLNYGYTF. This rearrangement joins TRBV7-8 to TRBJ1-2; D possibly corresponds to TRBD1 (5 bases). The CDR3 runs to 16 residues. Germline V lookup: CDR1 SGHVS, CDR2 FQNEAQ. The V end was cut by 5 bases, the J end by 2 bases, with 18 bases between.

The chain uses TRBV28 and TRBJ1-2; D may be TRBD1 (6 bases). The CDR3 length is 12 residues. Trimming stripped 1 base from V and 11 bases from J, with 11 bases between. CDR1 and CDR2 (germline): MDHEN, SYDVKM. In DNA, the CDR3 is TGTGCCAGCAGTTTATTGGGGGCAGGTTACACCTTC. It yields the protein CASSLLGAGYTF.

The DNA of the CDR3 is TGCGCCAGCAGCTTGGGGCCAGAAGATAGCAATCAGCCCCAGCATTTT. The encoded protein is CASSLGPEDSNQPQHF. This sequence joins TRBV5-1 and TRBJ1-5; D ambiguous. Trimming pared 0 bases from V and 0 bases from J, leaving 10 bases between. The CDR3 consists of 16 residues. Germline CDR1 reads SGHRS; CDR2 reads YFSETQ.

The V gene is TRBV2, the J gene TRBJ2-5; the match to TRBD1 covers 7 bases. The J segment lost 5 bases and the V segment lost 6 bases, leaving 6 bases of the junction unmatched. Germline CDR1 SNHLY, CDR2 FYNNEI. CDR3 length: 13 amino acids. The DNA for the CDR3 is TGTGCCAGCAGGGGACAGCAAGGGGAGACCCAGTACTTC. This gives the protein CASRGQQGETQYF. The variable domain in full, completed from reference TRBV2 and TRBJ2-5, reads EPEVTQTPSHQVTQMGQEVILRCVPISNHLYFYWYRQILGQKVEFLVSFYNNEISEKSEIFDDQFSVERPDGSNFTLKIRSTKLEDSAMYFCASRGQQGETQYFGPGTRLLVL.

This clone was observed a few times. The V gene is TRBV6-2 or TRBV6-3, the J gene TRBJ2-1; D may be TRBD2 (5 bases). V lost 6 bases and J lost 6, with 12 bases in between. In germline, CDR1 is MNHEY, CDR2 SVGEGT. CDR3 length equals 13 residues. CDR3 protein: CASSQTRSNEQFF. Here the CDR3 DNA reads TGTGCCAGCAGCCAAACTAGGAGCAATGAGCAGTTCTTC.

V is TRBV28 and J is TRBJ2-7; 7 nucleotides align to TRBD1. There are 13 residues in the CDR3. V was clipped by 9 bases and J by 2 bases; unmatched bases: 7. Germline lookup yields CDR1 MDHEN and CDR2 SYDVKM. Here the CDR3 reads CASHRGDPYEQYF. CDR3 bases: TGTGCCAGTCACAGGGGTGACCCCTACGAGCAGTACTTC. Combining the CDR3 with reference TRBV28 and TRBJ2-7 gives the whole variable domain DVKVTQSSRYLVKRTGEKVFLECVQDMDHENMFWYRQDPGLGLRLIYFSYDVKMKEKGDIPEGYSVSREKKERFSLILESASTNQTSMYLCASHRGDPYEQYFGPGTRLTVT.

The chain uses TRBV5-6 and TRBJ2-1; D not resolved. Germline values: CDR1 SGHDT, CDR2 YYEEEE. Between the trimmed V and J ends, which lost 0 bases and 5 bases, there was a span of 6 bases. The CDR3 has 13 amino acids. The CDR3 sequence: CASSLVADNEQFF. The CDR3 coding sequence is TGTGCCAGCAGCTTGGTTGCGGACAATGAGCAGTTCTTC.

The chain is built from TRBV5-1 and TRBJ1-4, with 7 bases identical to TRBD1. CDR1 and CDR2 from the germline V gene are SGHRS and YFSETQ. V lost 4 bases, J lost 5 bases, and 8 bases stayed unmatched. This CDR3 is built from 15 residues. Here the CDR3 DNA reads TGCGCCAGCAGCCAGAGGACAGGTGGGAATGAAAAACTGTTTTTT. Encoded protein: CASSQRTGGNEKLFF.

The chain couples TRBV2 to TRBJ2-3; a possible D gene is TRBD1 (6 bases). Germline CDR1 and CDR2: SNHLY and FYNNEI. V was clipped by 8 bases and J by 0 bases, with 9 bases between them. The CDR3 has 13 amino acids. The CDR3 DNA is TGTGCCAGCCCGACAGGTAGCACAGATACGCAGTATTTT. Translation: CASPTGSTDTQYF. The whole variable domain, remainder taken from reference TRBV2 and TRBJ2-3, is EPEVTQTPSHQVTQMGQEVILRCVPISNHLYFYWYRQILGQKVEFLVSFYNNEISEKSEIFDDQFSVERPDGSNFTLKIRSTKLEDSAMYFCASPTGSTDTQYFGPGTRLTVL.